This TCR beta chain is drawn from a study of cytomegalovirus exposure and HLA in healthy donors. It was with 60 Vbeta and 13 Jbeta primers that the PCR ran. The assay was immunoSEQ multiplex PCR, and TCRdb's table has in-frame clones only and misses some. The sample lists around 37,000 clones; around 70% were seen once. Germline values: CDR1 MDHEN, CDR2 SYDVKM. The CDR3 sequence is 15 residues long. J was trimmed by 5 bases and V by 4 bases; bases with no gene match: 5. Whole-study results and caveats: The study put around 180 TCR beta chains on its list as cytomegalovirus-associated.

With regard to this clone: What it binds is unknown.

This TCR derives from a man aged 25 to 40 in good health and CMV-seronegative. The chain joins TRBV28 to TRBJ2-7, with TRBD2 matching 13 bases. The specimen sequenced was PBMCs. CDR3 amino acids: CASSSLAGGSDEQYF. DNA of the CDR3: TGTGCCAGCAGTTCACTAGCGGGAGGGTCGGACGAGCAGTACTTC.